Below, 17 T cell receptor beta chains from the same sample are listed, as sequenced in a study of T cells after yellow fever vaccination (dated by TCRdb to about 2019). Libraries were built with 5' RACE. This sample was sequenced with an Illumina HiSeq 2500. Through fastp at Q25 and MiXCR, TCRdb rebuilt clones from the public reads, retaining in-frame beta chains. Rows with a matching CDR3 protein are joined into one entry that keeps the most common DNA and genes. Counted in this sample were hundreds of thousands of distinct CDR3 sequences; less than 9.5% of them appeared once. Of the sample, 17% falls within the top ten clones. In light of the paper, this sample's treatment or condition label describes: live attenuated yellow fever vaccine strain. The starting material was PBMCs, obtained about 41 days after the first yellow fever vaccination. These receptors were obtained from a man aged 18 to 30 who received the YFV17D yellow fever vaccine.

This clonotype was seen a few times. The CDR3 DNA reads TGCAGTGCTATCGATCAATCCTATGGCTACACCTTC. Amino acid sequence: CSAIDQSYGYTF. This sequence joins TRBV20-1 and TRBJ1-2; D gene ambiguous. This CDR3 is 12 amino acids long. The ends were cut back, 4 bases at V and 4 bases at J, with 10 bases in the middle. Germline CDR1 DFQATT, CDR2 SNEGSKA (reference sequence).

The rearrangement joins TRBV5-1 to TRBJ2-5, with D possibly being TRBD2 (5 bases). This CDR3 is 15 amino acids long. Trimming pared 4 bases from V and 2 bases from J, leaving 15 bases between. Per the germline V gene, CDR1 is SGHRS and CDR2 is YFSETQ. This chain's CDR3 is CASSLNNGEQETQYF. CDR3 nucleotide sequence: TGCGCCAGCAGCCTAAATAACGGGGAACAAGAGACCCAGTACTTC.

This clonotype came up a few times. This rearrangement joins TRBV6-1 to TRBJ2-2; 7 bases match TRBD1. Germline V gene data show CDR1 as MNHNS and CDR2 as SASEGT. V shed 5 bases and J 13 bases; nucleotides not matched to a gene: 16. The CDR3 sequence is 15 residues long. CDR3 residues: CASSTRDRANRGLFF. For the CDR3, the DNA is TGTGCCAGCAGTACCCGGGACAGAGCTAACAGGGGGCTGTTTTTT.

On this clonotype: A much larger clone differs by one base, so this may be a read error. This chain uses TRBV15 with TRBJ2-7; unclear D gene. The CDR3 consists of 14 residues. Germline V lookup: CDR1 LNHNV, CDR2 YYDKDF (reference sequence). Trimming took off 1 base at V and 1 base at J, with 8 bases between the two ends. CDR3 DNA: TGTGCCACCAGCAGAGGATTTAGATCCTACGAGCAGTACTTC. Amino acid sequence: CATSRGFRSYEQYF. Supplemented by reference TRBV15 and TRBJ2-7, the full variable domain reads DAMVIQNPRYQVTQFGKPVTLSCSQTLNHNVMYWYQQKSSQAPKLLFHYYDKDFNNEADTPDNFQSRRPNTSFCFLDIRSPGLGDTAMYLCATSRGFRSYEQYFGPGTRLTVT.

A few counts support this clonotype. The chain employs TRBV9 and TRBJ2-7; the match to TRBD1 covers 8 bases. The CDR3 extends over 14 amino acids. The germline V gene has CDR1 SGDLS and CDR2 YYNGEE. The ends lost 4 bases at V and 1 base at J; junction bases unmatched: 4. The CDR3 DNA sequence: TGTGCCAGCAGCAGAGGGACAGGTTCCTACGAGCAGTACTTC. Its protein product is CASSRGTGSYEQYF.

The chain carries TRBV24-1 and TRBJ2-3; D might be TRBD1 (5 bases). Between the trimmed V and J ends, which lost 3 bases and 5 bases, there was a span of 11 bases. Germline V gives CDR1 KGHDR, CDR2 SFDVKD. The CDR3 runs to 14 residues. The CDR3 DNA reads TGTGCCACCAGTGATCCCGACAGTCGAGATACGCAGTATTTT. It is translated as CATSDPDSRDTQYF.

In this sample, this clonotype turned up a few times. The V and J genes are TRBV4-2 and TRBJ2-1, with TRBD2 identical over 13 bases. The CDR3 runs 18 residues. J gave up 0 bases and V 4 bases, and 6 bases lay outside the gene matches. The V gene's germline CDR1 is LGHNA and CDR2 YNFKEQ. This CDR3 is CASSRGLAGTTSYNEQFF. The CDR3 DNA follows: TGTGCCAGCAGCCGGGGACTAGCGGGGACAACCTCCTACAATGAGCAGTTCTTC.

This clonotype was observed at least ten times. The J gene is TRBJ2-5, the V gene TRBV20-1, with 7 bases aligning to TRBD1. V was clipped by 5 bases and J by 5 bases; unmatched bases: 5. CDR1 and CDR2 (germline): DFQATT, SNEGSKA (reference sequence). The CDR3 contains 12 residues. The CDR3 here is CSAFDRDETQYF. The CDR3 nucleotides read TGCAGTGCTTTCGACAGGGATGAGACCCAGTACTTC.

J is TRBJ1-3 and V is TRBV7-9; D gene unclear. CDR3 length: 14 residues. The germline V gene has CDR1 SEHNR and CDR2 FQNEAQ (reference sequence). Trimming stripped 2 bases from V and 2 bases from J, with 7 bases between. CDR3 in DNA: TGTGCCAGCAGCTTATCCCGCGCTGGAAACACCATATATTTT. This gives the protein CASSLSRAGNTIYF.

Only a few counts were recorded for this clonotype. This sequence joins TRBV7-7 and TRBJ2-5; the D gene is possibly TRBD2 (7 bases). The CDR3 sequence is 16 residues long. Germline values: CDR1 SSHAT, CDR2 FNYEAQ (reference sequence). The V gene lost 3 bases and the J gene lost 6 bases, with 20 bases spanning the gap. This CDR3 is CASSFLPGGGAQTQYF. The CDR3 region has the DNA TGTGCCAGCAGCTTTCTCCCCGGTGGGGGGGCACAGACCCAGTACTTC.

This clonotype was picked up many times. The chain is built from TRBV6-5 and TRBJ2-1; a possible D gene is TRBD2 (6 bases). Germline loops: CDR1 MNHEY, CDR2 SVGAGI. Trimming took 5 bases from V and 7 from J, leaving 12 bases between them. CDR3 length: 13 amino acids. The CDR3 is CASSNRLDNEQFF. The CDR3 DNA follows: TGTGCCAGCAGTAATCGACTAGATAATGAGCAGTTCTTC.

This clonotype occurred many times. The chain uses TRBV7-9 and TRBJ1-5; maybe TRBD1 (6 bases). V shed 5 bases and J shed 5 bases, with 13 bases lying between them. The CDR3 is 14 amino acids. Germline V gene data show CDR1 as SEHNR and CDR2 as FQNEAQ (reference sequence). The CDR3 region is CASSPTGSDQPQHF. The CDR3 DNA is TGTGCCAGCAGCCCTACAGGGTCGGATCAGCCCCAGCATTTT.

The chain joins TRBV7-9 to TRBJ2-2; D uncertain. This CDR3 spans 10 amino acids. Looked up from germline, CDR1 is SEHNR and CDR2 is FQNEAQ (reference sequence). V lost 7 bases and J lost 5, with 2 bases in between. In DNA, the CDR3 is TGTGCCAGCATGACCGGGGAGCTGTTTTTT. Translation gives CASMTGELFF.

This chain joins TRBV30 and TRBJ1-5, with D possibly being TRBD1 (6 bases). This CDR3 comprises 14 residues. Germline V gives CDR1 GTSNPN, CDR2 SVGIG (reference sequence). V lost 3 bases and J 5 bases, leaving 14 bases between the germline ends. CDR3 sequence: CAWSRGATDQPQHF. The CDR3 DNA is TGTGCCTGGAGCCGGGGGGCGACTGATCAGCCCCAGCATTTT.

The chain couples TRBV4-3 to TRBJ1-5; D is uncertain. Trimming took 2 bases from V and 1 from J, leaving 3 bases between them. The CDR3 covers 13 residues. Germline loops: CDR1 LGHNA, CDR2 YSLEER. The CDR3 nucleotides are TGCGCCAGCAGCCAATCGAGCAATCAGCCCCAGCATTTT. This codes for CASSQSSNQPQHF.

This chain uses TRBV6-5 with TRBJ2-7; 9 bases agree with TRBD1. Germline values: CDR1 MNHEY, CDR2 SVGAGI. CDR3 size: 16 residues. With V trimmed by 0 bases and J by 5 bases, 8 bases remained unmatched. This CDR3 reads CASSYSAQGALHEQYV. CDR3 in DNA: TGTGCCAGCAGTTACTCGGCACAGGGGGCGCTCCACGAGCAGTACGTC.

This clonotype was seen only a few times. V and J are TRBV6-2 or TRBV6-3 and TRBJ1-1; a weak D match, TRBD1 (6 bases). Per germline, CDR1 MNHEY and CDR2 SVGEGT. V was cut by 2 bases and J by 7 bases, with 11 bases left in between. The CDR3 totals 13 residues. CDR3 residues: CASSYGGRGEAFF. The CDR3, as DNA: TGTGCCAGCAGTTACGGGGGGCGAGGTGAAGCTTTCTTT.